This T cell receptor beta chain originates from a study of cytotoxic CD8 clonotypes in ibrutinib-treated CLL. As for the study in general: Samples showed on average about 240,000 productive templates and over 80,000 productive rearrangements.

This clone has a handful of counts. CDR1 and CDR2 (germline): SGHRS, YFSETQ. This CDR3 comprises 14 residues. V gave up 4 bases and J gave up 12 bases, with 20 bases separating them. The intended depth for sequencing was 1 in 200,000 to 1 in 1 million T cells. Measured with immunoSEQ multiplex PCR; TCRdb has only the in-frame clones, and not every one. Among approximately 190,000 clones, approximately 79% were seen once, and the ten largest hold about 10%. This TCR came from a human donor with chronic lymphocytic leukemia. The gene calls are TRBV5-1 and TRBJ2-1; D is possibly TRBD2 (5 bases). The sequencing here drew on PBMCs, taken after 12 months of ibrutinib treatment. CDR3 nucleotides: TGCGCCAGCAGCCCCGGAGAGGGCACCCTCGGGCAGTTCTTC. The encoded protein is CASSPGEGTLGQFF.